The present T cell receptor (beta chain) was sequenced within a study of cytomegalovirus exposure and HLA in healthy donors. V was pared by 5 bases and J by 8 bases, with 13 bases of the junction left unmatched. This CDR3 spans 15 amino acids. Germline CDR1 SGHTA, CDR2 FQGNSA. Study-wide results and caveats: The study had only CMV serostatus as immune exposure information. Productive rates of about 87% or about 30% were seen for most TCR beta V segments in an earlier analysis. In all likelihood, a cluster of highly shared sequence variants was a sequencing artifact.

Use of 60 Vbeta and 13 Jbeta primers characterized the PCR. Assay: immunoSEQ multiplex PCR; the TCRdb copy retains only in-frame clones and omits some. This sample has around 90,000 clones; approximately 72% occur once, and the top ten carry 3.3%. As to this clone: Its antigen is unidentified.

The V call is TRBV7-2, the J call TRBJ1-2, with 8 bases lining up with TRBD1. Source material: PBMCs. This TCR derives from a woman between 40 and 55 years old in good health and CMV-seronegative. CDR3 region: CASSPGDRRQVGYTF. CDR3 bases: TGTGCCAGCAGCCCCGGGGACAGGCGGCAAGTGGGCTACACCTTC.